Sequencing of this T cell receptor beta chain was carried out in a study of blood T cell repertoires in COVID-19. Sequenced by immunoSEQ multiplex PCR; TCRdb stores in-frame clones only, minus some. Here the sample spans 180,000 or so clones, 70% to 90% being singletons. Sequencing was done on a sample of peripheral blood. This TCR came from a man aged 18 to 30 with acute or convalescent COVID-19.

CDR3 protein: CASRASGNTIYF. The CDR3 nucleotides read TGTGCCAGCAGGGCCTCTGGAAACACCATATATTTT. V and J are TRBV28 and TRBJ1-3; D gene ambiguous. Germline V gene sequence: CDR1 MDHEN, CDR2 SYDVKM. V lost 6 bases, J lost 0 bases, and 3 bases lay in between. The CDR3 has 12 amino acids.